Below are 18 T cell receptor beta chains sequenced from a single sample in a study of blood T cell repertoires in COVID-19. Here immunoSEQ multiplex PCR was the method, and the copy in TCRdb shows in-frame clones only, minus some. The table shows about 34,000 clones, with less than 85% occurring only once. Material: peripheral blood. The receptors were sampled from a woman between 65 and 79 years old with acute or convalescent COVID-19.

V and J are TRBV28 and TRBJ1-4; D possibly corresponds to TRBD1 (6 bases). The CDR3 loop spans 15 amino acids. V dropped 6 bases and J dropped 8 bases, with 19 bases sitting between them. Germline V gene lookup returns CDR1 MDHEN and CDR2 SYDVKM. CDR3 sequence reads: CASSPAGGAQEKLFF. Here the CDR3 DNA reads TGTGCCAGCAGCCCTGCGGGGGGGGCGCAGGAAAAACTGTTTTTT.

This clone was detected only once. CDR3 amino acids: CASSPPSRVRRNTEAFF. The CDR3 bases are TGTGCCAGCTCACCACCCAGCAGGGTTAGGCGGAACACTGAAGCTTTCTTT. The gene calls are TRBV18 and TRBJ1-1; a possible D gene is TRBD1 (5 bases). From germline, CDR1 is KGHSH and CDR2 LQKENI. The germline V and J ends were trimmed by 0 bases and 1 base, with 15 bases remaining between them. The CDR3 is made up of 17 amino acids.

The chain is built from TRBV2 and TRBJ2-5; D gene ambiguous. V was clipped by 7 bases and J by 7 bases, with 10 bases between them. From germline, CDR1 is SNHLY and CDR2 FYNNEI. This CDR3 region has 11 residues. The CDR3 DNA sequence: TGTGCCAGCAAGTACCGCGGGACCCAGTACTTC. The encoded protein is CASKYRGTQYF.

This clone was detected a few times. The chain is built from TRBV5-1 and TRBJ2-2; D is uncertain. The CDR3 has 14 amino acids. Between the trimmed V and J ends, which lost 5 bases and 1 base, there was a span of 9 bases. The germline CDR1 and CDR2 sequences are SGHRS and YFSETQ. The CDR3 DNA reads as TGCGCCAGCAGGAGCGCCCTGAACACCGGGGAGCTGTTTTTT. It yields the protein CASRSALNTGELFF.

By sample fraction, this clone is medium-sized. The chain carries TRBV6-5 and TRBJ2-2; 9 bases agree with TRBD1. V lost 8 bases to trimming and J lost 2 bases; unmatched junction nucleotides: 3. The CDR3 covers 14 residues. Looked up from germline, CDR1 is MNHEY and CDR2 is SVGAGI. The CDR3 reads CASRDRANTGELFF. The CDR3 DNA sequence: TGTGCCAGCCGGGACAGGGCTAACACCGGGGAGCTGTTTTTT.

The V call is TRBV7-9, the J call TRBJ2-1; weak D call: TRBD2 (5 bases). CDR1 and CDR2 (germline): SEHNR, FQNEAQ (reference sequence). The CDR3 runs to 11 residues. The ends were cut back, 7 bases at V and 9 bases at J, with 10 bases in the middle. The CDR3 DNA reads TGTGCCAGCAATCCAGGAGGTGAGCAGTTCTTC. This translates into CASNPGGEQFF. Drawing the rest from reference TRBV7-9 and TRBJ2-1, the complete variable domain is DTGVSQNPRHKITKRGQNVTFRCDPISEHNRLYWYRQTLGQGPEFLTYFQNEAQLEKSRLLSDRFSAERPKGSFSTLEIQRTEQGDSAMYLCASNPGGEQFFGPGTRLTVL.

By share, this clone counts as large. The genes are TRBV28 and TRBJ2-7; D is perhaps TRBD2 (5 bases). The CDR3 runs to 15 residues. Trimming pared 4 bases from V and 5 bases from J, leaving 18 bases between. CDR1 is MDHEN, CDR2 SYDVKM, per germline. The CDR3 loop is CASSSLLGSGHEQYF. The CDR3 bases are TGTGCCAGCAGTTCCCTACTAGGTTCTGGCCACGAGCAGTACTTC.

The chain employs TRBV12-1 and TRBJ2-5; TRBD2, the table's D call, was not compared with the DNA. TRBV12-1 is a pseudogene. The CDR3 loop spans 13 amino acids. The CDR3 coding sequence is TGTGCCAGCAGCCTCGACTTCGGGGAGACCCAGTACTTC. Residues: CASSLDFGETQYF.

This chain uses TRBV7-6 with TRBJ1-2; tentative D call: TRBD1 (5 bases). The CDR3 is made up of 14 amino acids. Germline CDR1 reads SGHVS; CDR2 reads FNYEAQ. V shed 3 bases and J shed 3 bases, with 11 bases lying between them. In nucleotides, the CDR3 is TGTGCCAGCAGCTTGGGGGACTGGGACTATGGCTACACCTTC. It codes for CASSLGDWDYGYTF.

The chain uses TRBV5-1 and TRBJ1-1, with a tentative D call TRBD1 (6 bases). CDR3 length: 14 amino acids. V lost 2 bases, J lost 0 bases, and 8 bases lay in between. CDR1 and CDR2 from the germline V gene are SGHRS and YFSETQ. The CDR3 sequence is CASSFGTLNTEAFF. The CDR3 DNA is TGCGCCAGCAGCTTTGGGACACTGAACACTGAAGCTTTCTTT.

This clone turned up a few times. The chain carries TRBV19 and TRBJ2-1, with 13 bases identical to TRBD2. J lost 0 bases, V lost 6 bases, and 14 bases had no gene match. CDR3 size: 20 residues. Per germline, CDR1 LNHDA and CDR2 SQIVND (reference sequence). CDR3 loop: CASRPTPGTSGMSSYNEQFF. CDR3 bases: TGTGCCAGTAGGCCTACTCCCGGGACTAGCGGGATGAGCTCCTACAATGAGCAGTTCTTC.

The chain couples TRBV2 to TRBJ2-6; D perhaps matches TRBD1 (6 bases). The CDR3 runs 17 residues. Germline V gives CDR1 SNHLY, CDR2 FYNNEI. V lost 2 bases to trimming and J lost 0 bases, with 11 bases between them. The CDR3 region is CASSETRGSSGANVLTF. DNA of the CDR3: TGTGCCAGCAGTGAAACCAGGGGAAGCTCTGGGGCCAACGTCCTGACTTTC. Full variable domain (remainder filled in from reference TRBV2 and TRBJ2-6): EPEVTQTPSHQVTQMGQEVILRCVPISNHLYFYWYRQILGQKVEFLVSFYNNEISEKSEIFDDQFSVERPDGSNFTLKIRSTKLEDSAMYFCASSETRGSSGANVLTFGAGSRLTVL.

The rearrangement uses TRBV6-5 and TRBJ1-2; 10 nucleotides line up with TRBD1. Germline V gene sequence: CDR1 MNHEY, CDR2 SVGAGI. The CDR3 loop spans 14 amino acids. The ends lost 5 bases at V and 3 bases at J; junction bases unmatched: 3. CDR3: CASSTTGGYYGYTF. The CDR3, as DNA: TGTGCCAGCAGTACGACAGGGGGCTACTATGGCTACACCTTC.

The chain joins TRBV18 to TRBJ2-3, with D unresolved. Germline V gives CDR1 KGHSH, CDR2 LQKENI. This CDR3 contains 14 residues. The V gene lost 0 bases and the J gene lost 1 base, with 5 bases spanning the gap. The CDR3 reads CASSPPSGTDTQYF. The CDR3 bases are TGTGCCAGCTCACCACCATCGGGCACAGATACGCAGTATTTT.

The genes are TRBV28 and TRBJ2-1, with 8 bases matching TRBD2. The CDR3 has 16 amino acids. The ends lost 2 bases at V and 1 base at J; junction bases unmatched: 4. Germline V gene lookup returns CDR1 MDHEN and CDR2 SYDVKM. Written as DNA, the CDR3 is TGTGCCAGCAGTTTAGCGGGAGGTGGTTCCTACAATGAGCAGTTCTTC. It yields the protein CASSLAGGGSYNEQFF.

CDR3 sequence (DNA): TGCGCCAGCAACCCCGGGGTGGGGGGGCCGCGATCCCACACAGATACGCAGTATTTT. Translating it yields CASNPGVGGPRSHTDTQYF. The rearrangement uses TRBV5-1 and TRBJ2-3, with D perhaps TRBD2 (7 bases). CDR3 length: 19 residues. Looked up from germline, CDR1 is SGHRS and CDR2 is YFSETQ. V was clipped by 6 bases and J by 2 bases, with 28 bases between them.

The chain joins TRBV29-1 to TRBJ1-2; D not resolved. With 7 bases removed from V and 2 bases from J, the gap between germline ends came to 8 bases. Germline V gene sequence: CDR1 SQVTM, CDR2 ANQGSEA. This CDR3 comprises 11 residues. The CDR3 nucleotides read TGCAGCGCCTCGGGGAACTATGGCTACACCTTC. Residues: CSASGNYGYTF. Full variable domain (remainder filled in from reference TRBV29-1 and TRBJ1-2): SAVISQKPSRDICQRGTSLTIQCQVDSQVTMMFWYRQQPGQSLTLIATANQGSEATYESGFVIDKFPISRPNLTFSTLTVSNMSPEDSSIYLCSASGNYGYTFGSGTRLTVV.

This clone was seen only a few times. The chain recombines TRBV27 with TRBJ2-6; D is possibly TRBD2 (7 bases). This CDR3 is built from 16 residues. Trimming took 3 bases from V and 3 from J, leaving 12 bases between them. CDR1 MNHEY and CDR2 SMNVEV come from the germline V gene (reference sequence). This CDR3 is CASSLGGLFGANVLTF. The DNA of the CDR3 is TGTGCCAGCAGTTTGGGGGGGCTATTTGGGGCCAACGTCCTGACTTTC. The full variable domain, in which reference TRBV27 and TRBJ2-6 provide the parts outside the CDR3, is EAQVTQNPRYLITVTGKKLTVTCSQNMNHEYMSWYRQDPGLGLRQIYYSMNVEVTDKGDVPEGYKVSRKEKRNFPLILESPSPNQTSLYFCASSLGGLFGANVLTFGAGSRLTVL.